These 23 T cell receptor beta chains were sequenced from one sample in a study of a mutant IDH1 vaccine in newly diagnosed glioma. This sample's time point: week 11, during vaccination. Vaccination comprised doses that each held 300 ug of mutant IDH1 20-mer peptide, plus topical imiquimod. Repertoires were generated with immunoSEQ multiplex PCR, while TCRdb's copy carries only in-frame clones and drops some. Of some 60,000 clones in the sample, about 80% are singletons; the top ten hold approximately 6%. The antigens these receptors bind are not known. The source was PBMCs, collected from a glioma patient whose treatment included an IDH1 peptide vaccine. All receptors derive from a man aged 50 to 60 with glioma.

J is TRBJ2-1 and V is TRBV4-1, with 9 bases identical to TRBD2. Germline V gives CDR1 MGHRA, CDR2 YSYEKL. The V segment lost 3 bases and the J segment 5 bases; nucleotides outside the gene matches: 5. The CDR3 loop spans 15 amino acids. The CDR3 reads CASSQWLAGDNEQFF. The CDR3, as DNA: TGCGCCAGCAGCCAGTGGTTAGCGGGGGACAATGAGCAGTTCTTC.

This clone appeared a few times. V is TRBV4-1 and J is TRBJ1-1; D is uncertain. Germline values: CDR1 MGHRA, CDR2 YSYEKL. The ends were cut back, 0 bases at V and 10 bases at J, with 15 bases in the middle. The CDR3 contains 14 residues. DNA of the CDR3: TGCGCCAGCAGCCAAGAATCACTTGTGTCGAGAGCTTTCTTT. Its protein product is CASSQESLVSRAFF.

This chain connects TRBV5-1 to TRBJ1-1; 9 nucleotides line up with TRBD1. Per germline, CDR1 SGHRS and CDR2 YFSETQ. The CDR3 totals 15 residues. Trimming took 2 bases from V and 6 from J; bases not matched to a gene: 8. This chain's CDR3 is CASSFYTGGASEAFF. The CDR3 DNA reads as TGCGCCAGCAGCTTCTACACAGGGGGCGCTTCTGAAGCTTTCTTT. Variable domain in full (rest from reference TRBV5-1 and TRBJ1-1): KAGVTQTPRYLIKTRGQQVTLSCSPISGHRSVSWYQQTPGQGLQFLFEYFSETQRNKGNFPGRFSGRQFSNSRSEMNVSTLELGDSALYLCASSFYTGGASEAFFGQGTRLTVV.

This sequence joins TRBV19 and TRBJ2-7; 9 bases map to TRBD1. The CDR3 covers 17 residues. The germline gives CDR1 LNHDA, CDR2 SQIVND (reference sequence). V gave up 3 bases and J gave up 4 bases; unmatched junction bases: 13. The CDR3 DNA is TGTGCCAGTAGTATTAGGCCAACCCCGGGACAGGGTTACGAGCAGTACTTC. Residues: CASSIRPTPGQGYEQYF.

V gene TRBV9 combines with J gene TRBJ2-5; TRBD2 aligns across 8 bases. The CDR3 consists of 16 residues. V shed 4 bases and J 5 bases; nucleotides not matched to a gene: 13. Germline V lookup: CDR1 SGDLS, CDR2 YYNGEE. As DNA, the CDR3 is TGTGCCAGCAGCTCCACTGCGGGGGGTGGTGGGGAGACCCAGTACTTC. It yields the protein CASSSTAGGGGETQYF.

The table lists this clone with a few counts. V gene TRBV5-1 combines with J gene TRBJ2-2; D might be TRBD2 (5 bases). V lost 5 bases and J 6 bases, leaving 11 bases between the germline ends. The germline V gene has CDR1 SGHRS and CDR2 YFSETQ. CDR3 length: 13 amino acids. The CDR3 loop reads CASREASAGELFF. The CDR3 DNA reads TGCGCCAGCAGGGAGGCGTCGGCCGGGGAGCTGTTTTTT.

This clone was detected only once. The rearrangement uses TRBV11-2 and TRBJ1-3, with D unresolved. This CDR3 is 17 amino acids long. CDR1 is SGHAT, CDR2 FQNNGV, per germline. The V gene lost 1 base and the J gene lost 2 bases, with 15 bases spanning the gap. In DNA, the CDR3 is TGTGCCAGCAGCTTAGGAGAGTACGGGGTGGCTGGAAACACCATATATTTT. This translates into CASSLGEYGVAGNTIYF.

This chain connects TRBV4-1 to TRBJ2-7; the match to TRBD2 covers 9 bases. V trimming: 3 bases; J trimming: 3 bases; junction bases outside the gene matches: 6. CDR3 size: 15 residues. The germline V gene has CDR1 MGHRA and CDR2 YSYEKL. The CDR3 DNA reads TGCGCCAGCAGCCACGCAGCGGGGGGTTTCTACGAGCAGTACTTC. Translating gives CASSHAAGGFYEQYF.

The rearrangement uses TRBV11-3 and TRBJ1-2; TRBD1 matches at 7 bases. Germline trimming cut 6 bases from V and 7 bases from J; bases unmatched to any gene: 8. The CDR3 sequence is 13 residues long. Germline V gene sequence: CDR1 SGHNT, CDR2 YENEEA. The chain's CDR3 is CASSEGAQRGYTF. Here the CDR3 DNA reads TGTGCCAGCAGTGAGGGGGCTCAGCGTGGCTACACCTTC.

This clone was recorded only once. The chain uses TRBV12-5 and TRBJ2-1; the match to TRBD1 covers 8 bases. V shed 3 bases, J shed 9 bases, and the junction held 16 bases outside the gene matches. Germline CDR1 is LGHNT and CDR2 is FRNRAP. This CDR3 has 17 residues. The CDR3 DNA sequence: TGTGCTAGTGGTTTCCTAACGGGCAGGGGGCCAGAGGGTGAGCAGTTCTTC. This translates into CASGFLTGRGPEGEQFF.

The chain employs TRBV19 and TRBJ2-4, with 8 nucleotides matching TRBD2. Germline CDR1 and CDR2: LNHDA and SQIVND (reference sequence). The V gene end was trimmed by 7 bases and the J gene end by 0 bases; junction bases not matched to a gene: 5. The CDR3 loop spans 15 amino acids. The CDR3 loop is CASNGGGLAKNIQYF. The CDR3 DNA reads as TGTGCCAGTAATGGCGGGGGGCTAGCCAAAAACATTCAGTACTTC. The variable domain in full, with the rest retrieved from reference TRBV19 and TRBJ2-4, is DGGITQSPKYLFRKEGQNVTLSCEQNLNHDAMYWYRQDPGQGLRLIYYSQIVNDFQKGDIAEGYSVSREKKESFPLTVTSAQKNPTAFYLCASNGGGLAKNIQYFGAGTRLSVL.

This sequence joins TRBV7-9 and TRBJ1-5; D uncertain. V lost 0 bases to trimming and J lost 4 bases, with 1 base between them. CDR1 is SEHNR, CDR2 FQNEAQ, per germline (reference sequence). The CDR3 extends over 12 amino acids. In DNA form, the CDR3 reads TGTGCCAGCAGCTTAGCGAATCAGCCCCAGCATTTT. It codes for CASSLANQPQHF.

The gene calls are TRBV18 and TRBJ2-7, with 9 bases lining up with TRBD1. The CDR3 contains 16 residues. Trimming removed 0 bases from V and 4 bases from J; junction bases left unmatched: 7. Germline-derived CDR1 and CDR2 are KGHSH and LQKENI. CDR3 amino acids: CASSPPGTGKVYEQYF. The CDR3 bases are TGTGCCAGCTCACCACCCGGGACAGGGAAAGTGTACGAGCAGTACTTC.

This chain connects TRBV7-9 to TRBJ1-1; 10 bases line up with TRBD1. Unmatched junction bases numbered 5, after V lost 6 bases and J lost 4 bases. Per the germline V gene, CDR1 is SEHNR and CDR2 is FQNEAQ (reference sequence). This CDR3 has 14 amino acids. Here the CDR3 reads CASRPTGGVTEAFF. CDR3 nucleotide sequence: TGTGCCAGCAGGCCGACAGGGGGCGTCACTGAAGCTTTCTTT. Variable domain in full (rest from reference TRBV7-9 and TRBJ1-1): DTGVSQNPRHKITKRGQNVTFRCDPISEHNRLYWYRQTLGQGPEFLTYFQNEAQLEKSRLLSDRFSAERPKGSFSTLEIQRTEQGDSAMYLCASRPTGGVTEAFFGQGTRLTVV.

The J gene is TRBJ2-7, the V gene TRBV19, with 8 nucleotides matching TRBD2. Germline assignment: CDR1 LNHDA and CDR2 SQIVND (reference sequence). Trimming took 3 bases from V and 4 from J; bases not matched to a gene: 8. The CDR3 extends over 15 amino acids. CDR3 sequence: CASSISSGSIYEQYF. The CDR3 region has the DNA TGTGCCAGTAGTATCTCAAGCGGGAGTATATACGAGCAGTACTTC.

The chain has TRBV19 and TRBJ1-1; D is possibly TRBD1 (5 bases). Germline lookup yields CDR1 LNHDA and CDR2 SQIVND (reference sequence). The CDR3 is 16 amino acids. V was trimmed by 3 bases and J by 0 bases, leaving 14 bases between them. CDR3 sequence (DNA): TGTGCCAGTAGTATTGGACAACCCCTAGTGAACACTGAAGCTTTCTTT. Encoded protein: CASSIGQPLVNTEAFF.

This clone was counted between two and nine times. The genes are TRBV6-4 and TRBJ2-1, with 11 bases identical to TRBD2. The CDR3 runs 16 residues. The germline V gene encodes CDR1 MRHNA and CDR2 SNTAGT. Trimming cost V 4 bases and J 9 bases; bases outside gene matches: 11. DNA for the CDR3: TGTGCCAGCAGTGCCTCACTAGCGGGAGAGGTCGGTGAGCAGTTCTTC. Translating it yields CASSASLAGEVGEQFF.

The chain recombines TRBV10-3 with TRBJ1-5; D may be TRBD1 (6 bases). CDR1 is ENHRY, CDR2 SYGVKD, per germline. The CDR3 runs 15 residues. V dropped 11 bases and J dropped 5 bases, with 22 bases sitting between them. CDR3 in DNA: TGTGCCGCAAGCCCGGGACAATACTACCATCAGCCCCAGCATTTT. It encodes CAASPGQYYHQPQHF.

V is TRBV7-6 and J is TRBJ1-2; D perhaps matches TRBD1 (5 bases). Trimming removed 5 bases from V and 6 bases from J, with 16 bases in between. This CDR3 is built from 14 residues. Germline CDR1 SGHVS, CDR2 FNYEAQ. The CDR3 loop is CASSPGGVFNGYTF. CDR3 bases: TGTGCCAGCAGCCCTGGGGGGGTGTTCAATGGCTACACCTTC.

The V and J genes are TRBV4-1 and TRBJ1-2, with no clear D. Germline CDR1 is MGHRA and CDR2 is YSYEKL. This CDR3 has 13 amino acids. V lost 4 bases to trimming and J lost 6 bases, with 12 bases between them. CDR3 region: CASSLPEENGYTF. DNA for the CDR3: TGCGCCAGCAGCCTACCGGAGGAAAATGGCTACACCTTC.

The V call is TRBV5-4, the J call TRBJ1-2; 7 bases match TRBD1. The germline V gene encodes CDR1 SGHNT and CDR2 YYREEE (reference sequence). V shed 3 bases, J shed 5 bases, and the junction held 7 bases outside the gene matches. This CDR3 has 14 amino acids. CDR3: CASSSGTAHYGYTF. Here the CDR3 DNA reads TGTGCCAGCAGCTCCGGGACAGCCCATTATGGCTACACCTTC.

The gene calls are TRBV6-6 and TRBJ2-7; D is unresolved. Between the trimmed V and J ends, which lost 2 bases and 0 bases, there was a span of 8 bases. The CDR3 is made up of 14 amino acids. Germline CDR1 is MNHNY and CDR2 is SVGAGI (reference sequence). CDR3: CASSYPLSSYEQYF. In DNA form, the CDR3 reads TGTGCCAGCAGTTACCCCTTAAGCTCCTACGAGCAGTACTTC.

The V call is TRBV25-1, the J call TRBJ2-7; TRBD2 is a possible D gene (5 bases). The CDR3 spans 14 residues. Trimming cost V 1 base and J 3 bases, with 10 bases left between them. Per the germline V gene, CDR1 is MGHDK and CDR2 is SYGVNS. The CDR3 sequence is CASSESGVLYEQYF. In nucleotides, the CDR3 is TGTGCCAGCAGTGAATCCGGGGTTCTCTACGAGCAGTACTTC.